One sample yielded the 25 T cell receptor beta chains listed below, sequenced in a study of tumor T cells in aggressive B-cell lymphoma (dated by TCRdb to about 2017). The library was prepared using the immunoSEQ multiplex PCR assay. TCRdb limited this immuneACCESS table to in-frame rearrangements with V and J called. A share of clones is missing; checked studies link under half to unresolved V genes, and the rest is unexplained. This sample is represented by thousands of clones; 70% to 90% of them were singletons. Of the sample, around 3.3% is held by the ten largest clones. The specimen was tumor tissue. Receptor source: an adult with diffuse large B cell lymphoma.

V and J are TRBV4-2 and TRBJ1-4, with D tentatively TRBD1 (5 bases). Germline V gene lookup returns CDR1 LGHNA and CDR2 YNFKEQ. The CDR3 consists of 16 residues. The V end was cut by 1 base, the J end by 7 bases, with 16 bases between. CDR3 in amino acids: CASSQVMAGRGEKLFF. CDR3 in DNA: TGTGCCAGCAGCCAAGTTATGGCAGGGAGGGGTGAAAAACTGTTTTTT.

The rearrangement links TRBV7-3 to TRBJ2-5; 7 bases are a match to TRBD1. V gave up 2 bases and J gave up 3 bases; unmatched junction bases: 3. The CDR3 covers 14 residues. CDR1 SGHTA and CDR2 FQGTGA come from the germline V gene. The CDR3 here is CASSLDRAEETQYF. DNA of the CDR3: TGTGCCAGCAGCTTAGACAGGGCCGAAGAGACCCAGTACTTC.

This clone came up once. The chain couples TRBV19 to TRBJ1-1; 8 bases match TRBD1. J lost 3 bases, V lost 7 bases, and 7 bases had no gene match. Germline assignment: CDR1 LNHDA and CDR2 SQIVND (reference sequence). CDR3 length: 14 amino acids. CDR3 DNA sequence: TGTGCCAGTACCCTGGACAGGGAGGACACTGAAGCTTTCTTT. It yields the protein CASTLDREDTEAFF.

The chain joins TRBV28 to TRBJ2-2; TRBD2 aligns across 8 bases. V was pared by 5 bases and J by 0 bases, with 8 bases of the junction left unmatched. Germline loops: CDR1 MDHEN, CDR2 SYDVKM. The CDR3 is 17 amino acids. The CDR3 reads CASSRHSGVPNTGELFF. The CDR3 DNA follows: TGTGCCAGCAGTCGACATAGCGGGGTTCCGAACACCGGGGAGCTGTTTTTT.

The rearrangement uses TRBV7-6 and TRBJ1-3, with no clear D. The V end lost 2 bases, the J end lost 4 bases, and 21 bases lay between the germline ends. The CDR3 extends over 18 amino acids. Germline loops: CDR1 SGHVS, CDR2 FNYEAQ. The CDR3 loop reads CASSLTPPPGLMGNTIYF. The CDR3 DNA reads as TGTGCCAGCAGCTTAACCCCCCCTCCGGGGTTGATGGGAAACACCATATATTTT.

The chain uses TRBV27 and TRBJ1-1; D uncertain. Germline assignment: CDR1 MNHEY and CDR2 SMNVEV (reference sequence). V lost 6 bases and J lost 4, with 15 bases in between. The CDR3 is 14 residues long. Here the CDR3 reads CASRMGLKGTEAFF. CDR3 nucleotides: TGTGCCAGCAGAATGGGCCTAAAAGGCACTGAAGCTTTCTTT.

This rearrangement joins TRBV4-3 to TRBJ1-4, with a weak D call TRBD1 (6 bases). Trimming removed 1 base at V and 5 bases at J, with 11 bases between. CDR3 length: 15 residues. Germline-derived CDR1 and CDR2 are LGHNA and YSLEER. CDR3 coding DNA: TGCGCCAGCAGCCAAGCATGGCAGGGGAATGAAAAACTGTTTTTT. Translated: CASSQAWQGNEKLFF.

The J gene is TRBJ2-7, the V gene TRBV5-6; no definite D call. With 0 bases removed from V and 7 bases from J, the gap between germline ends came to 14 bases. Germline V gene lookup returns CDR1 SGHDT and CDR2 YYEEEE. CDR3 length: 14 residues. For the CDR3, the DNA is TGTGCCAGCAGCTTGGAAAGGCCTCTAGAAGAGCAGTACTTC. Its translation is CASSLERPLEEQYF.

The rearrangement joins TRBV2 to TRBJ1-1; a possible D gene is TRBD1 (5 bases). V was cut by 4 bases and J by 0 bases, with 15 bases left in between. Germline loops: CDR1 SNHLY, CDR2 FYNNEI. The CDR3 totals 16 residues. CDR3: CASSVRGLRMNTEAFF. The CDR3 DNA is TGTGCCAGCAGTGTAAGGGGCCTTCGAATGAACACTGAAGCTTTCTTT.

J is TRBJ1-1 and V is TRBV6-6; TRBD1 might be the D (5 bases). There are 14 residues in the CDR3. CDR1 MNHNY and CDR2 SVGAGI come from the germline V gene (reference sequence). Between the trimmed V and J ends, which lost 0 bases and 4 bases, there was a span of 9 bases. CDR3 residues: CASSYSGGLTEAFF. The CDR3 DNA follows: TGTGCCAGCAGTTACTCGGGGGGTCTCACTGAAGCTTTCTTT.

The chain employs TRBV6-5 and TRBJ1-2; 10 bases map to TRBD1. Germline-derived CDR1 and CDR2 are MNHEY and SVGAGI. The junction had 10 bases not matched to a gene; V was cut back by 2 bases and J by 7 bases. The CDR3 has 16 residues. CDR3 in DNA: TGTGCCAGCAGTTACACCCTCGGGACAGGGGATCTTGGCTACACCTTC. Residues: CASSYTLGTGDLGYTF.

The chain recombines TRBV6-5 with TRBJ1-4; 12 bases match TRBD1. V lost 7 bases, J lost 8 bases, and 8 bases stayed unmatched. The CDR3 sequence is 15 residues long. Germline lookup yields CDR1 MNHEY and CDR2 SVGAGI. The CDR3 DNA is TGTGCCAGCACCCTTGGGACAGGGGGCCACGAAAAACTGTTTTTT. Its protein is CASTLGTGGHEKLFF.

This chain links TRBV28 with TRBJ1-2; D not resolved. The CDR3 covers 12 residues. V was clipped by 8 bases and J by 6 bases, with 13 bases between them. Germline V CDR1 and CDR2: MDHEN, SYDVKM. CDR3: CASSPYRDGYTF. The CDR3 nucleotides read TGTGCCAGCTCCCCGTATCGCGATGGCTACACCTTC.

The chain employs TRBV10-3 and TRBJ2-2; TRBD1 matches at 9 bases. Germline lookup yields CDR1 ENHRY and CDR2 SYGVKD. CDR3 length: 14 residues. The V segment lost 6 bases and the J segment 5 bases; nucleotides outside the gene matches: 4. The CDR3 coding sequence is TGTGCCATCAGGGGACAGGGACAGACCGGGGAGCTGTTTTTT. It yields the protein CAIRGQGQTGELFF.

The chain links TRBV30 to TRBJ1-6, with unresolved D. Germline loops: CDR1 GTSNPN, CDR2 SVGIG (reference sequence). This CDR3 spans 13 amino acids. Trimming removed 2 bases at V and 4 bases at J, with 6 bases between. The DNA for the CDR3 is TGTGCCTGGAGTACTGGTTATAATTCACCCCTCCACTTT. This sequence encodes CAWSTGYNSPLHF.

The J gene is TRBJ2-2, the V gene TRBV4-1; 8 nucleotides match TRBD2. Per the germline V gene, CDR1 is MGHRA and CDR2 is YSYEKL. V lost 0 bases to trimming and J lost 0 bases; unmatched junction nucleotides: 9. This CDR3 is 19 amino acids long. The CDR3 DNA reads as TGCGCCAGCAGCCAAGATTGGAGTAGCGGGGCTACGAACACCGGGGAGCTGTTTTTT. Translation: CASSQDWSSGATNTGELFF.

The CDR3 DNA sequence: TGTGCCAGCACGGGCATCGGGGGCACCGGGGAGCTGTTTTTT. Translated, it gives CASTGIGGTGELFF. V usage is TRBV7-7 and J usage is TRBJ2-2, with a weak D call TRBD2 (6 bases). This CDR3 has 14 residues. V lost 7 bases and J lost 4, with 13 bases in between. Germline CDR1 and CDR2: SSHAT and FNYEAQ (reference sequence).

The chain carries TRBV5-1 and TRBJ2-3, with TRBD2 matching over 14 bases. Germline V gene data show CDR1 as SGHRS and CDR2 as YFSETQ. Trimming took 2 bases from V and 5 from J; bases not matched to a gene: 7. The CDR3 is 17 amino acids. CDR3 DNA sequence: TGCGCCAGCAGCTTCGGATACGGGACTAGCGGGGGAGATACGCAGTATTTT. This sequence encodes CASSFGYGTSGGDTQYF.

This sequence joins TRBV5-6 and TRBJ2-5; 11 bases are a match to TRBD2. The V gene end was trimmed by 0 bases and the J gene end by 6 bases; junction bases not matched to a gene: 7. This CDR3 region has 16 residues. Germline V lookup: CDR1 SGHDT, CDR2 YYEEEE. The CDR3 nucleotides read TGTGCCAGCAGCTTGGTTCTAGCGGGGGGAATGAAGACCCAGTACTTC. This translates into CASSLVLAGGMKTQYF.

J is TRBJ1-3 and V is TRBV5-1; 7 bases are a match to TRBD1. The CDR3 is 14 amino acids. CDR1 and CDR2 from the germline V gene are SGHRS and YFSETQ. V was clipped by 0 bases and J by 5 bases; unmatched bases: 2. CDR3 sequence: CASSLGGGRNTIYF. The CDR3 DNA is TGCGCCAGCAGCTTGGGAGGGGGCAGAAACACCATATATTTT.

The V and J genes are TRBV11-3 and TRBJ1-2, with D perhaps TRBD1 (5 bases). The CDR3 extends over 16 amino acids. V gave up 5 bases and J gave up 8 bases, with 24 bases separating them. Looked up from germline, CDR1 is SGHNT and CDR2 is YENEEA. The CDR3 region has the DNA TGTGCCAGCAGCCCAGGGTTCGCGCCTCAGGACGAGGGCTACACCTTC. This sequence encodes CASSPGFAPQDEGYTF.

This rearrangement joins TRBV4-1 to TRBJ1-2, with 7 bases identical to TRBD1. CDR3 length equals 15 residues. Looked up from germline, CDR1 is MGHRA and CDR2 is YSYEKL. J gave up 7 bases and V 0 bases, and 8 bases lay outside the gene matches. CDR3 region: CASSQEQTGLSGYTF. In nucleotides, the CDR3 is TGCGCCAGCAGCCAAGAACAGACAGGGCTGAGTGGCTACACCTTC.

Comments on this clone: Other DNA sequences from this sample encode an identical CDR3 as well. The rearrangement uses TRBV4-3 and TRBJ2-1, with D tentatively TRBD2 (6 bases). Germline V gives CDR1 LGHNA, CDR2 YSLEER. V dropped 4 bases and J dropped 7 bases, with 20 bases sitting between them. The CDR3 loop spans 16 amino acids. DNA of the CDR3: TGCGCCAGCAGCCGCGTAGACCACGACAGCGGGAATGAGCAGTTCTTC. This sequence encodes CASSRVDHDSGNEQFF.

This chain connects TRBV4-2 to TRBJ2-7; D is possibly TRBD1 (6 bases). The CDR3 sequence is 17 residues long. CDR1 is LGHNA and CDR2 is YNFKEQ in the germline V gene. Trimming cost V 1 base and J 0 bases, with 16 bases left between them. CDR3 protein: CASSQATGHDSSYEQYF. The CDR3 DNA sequence: TGTGCCAGCAGCCAAGCCACGGGACATGATAGCTCCTACGAGCAGTACTTC.

J is TRBJ2-3 and V is TRBV10-3, with 10 bases matching TRBD2. CDR1 and CDR2 (germline): ENHRY, SYGVKD. The ends lost 8 bases at V and 3 bases at J; junction bases unmatched: 8. CDR3 length equals 15 residues. The DNA for the CDR3 is TGTGCCATCGGGGTAGCGGGGGGATCGACAGATACGCAGTATTTT. Residues: CAIGVAGGSTDTQYF.